This entry is about one TCR beta chain. Its antigen is as yet unknown. This entry belongs to a study of CD4 T cells in relation to SARS-CoV-2 and coronaviruses. Study as a whole: PBMCs were cultured with antigen for nine to ten days before TCR beta sequencing. Study findings and constraints: Monoreactive clones expanded significantly more to SARS-CoV-2 than crossreactive clones did.

CEF-cultured naive and memory CD4+ T cell DNA got survey-level sequencing. Profiled with immunoSEQ multiplex PCR; TCRdb holds only in-frame clones, not every one. The table has about 43,000 clones, about four fifths seen once; the top ten hold about 1.3%. The CDR3 extends over 12 amino acids. Germline-derived CDR1 and CDR2 are MNHEY and SVGAGI. Trimming pared 5 bases from V and 7 bases from J, leaving 9 bases between. The chain is built from TRBV6-5 and TRBJ2-1, with D maybe TRBD2 (5 bases). The TCR sequence derives from an adult with COVID-19. Sequenced material: naive CD4+ T cells from PBMCs, cultured in vitro. Subset denoted: naive CD4+ T cells isolated by negative enrichment. CDR3 loop: CASSRTGNEQFF. The DNA for the CDR3 is TGTGCCAGCAGTCGGACGGGAAATGAGCAGTTCTTC.